A single sample gave rise to the 21 T cell receptor beta chains below, sequenced in a study of blood T cell repertoires in COVID-19. Clones were read by immunoSEQ multiplex PCR, and TCRdb kept only the in-frame ones, dropping some. The sample consists of 150,000 to 200,000 clones, roughly 73% of them appearing once. Material for sequencing was peripheral blood. These receptors were taken from a man aged 70 or older with acute or convalescent COVID-19.

In this sample, this clone turned up once. The rearrangement uses TRBV29-1 and TRBJ1-2; 7 bases match TRBD1. CDR1 is SQVTM and CDR2 is ANQGSEA in the germline V gene. This CDR3 is 14 amino acids long. Germline trimming cut 5 bases from V and 3 bases from J; bases unmatched to any gene: 9. CDR3 DNA sequence: TGCAGCGTTAAACAGGGGTTCAGTGACTATGGCTACACCTTC. Residues: CSVKQGFSDYGYTF.

This clone was observed a single time. The chain carries TRBV7-8 and TRBJ1-1; D may be TRBD1 (6 bases). Germline V gives CDR1 SGHVS, CDR2 FQNEAQ. The CDR3 has 14 amino acids. With 2 bases removed from V and 4 bases from J, the gap between germline ends came to 11 bases. Here the CDR3 reads CASSLKQGTTEAFF. In nucleotides, the CDR3 is TGTGCCAGCAGCTTAAAACAGGGTACCACTGAAGCTTTCTTT.

J is TRBJ2-3 and V is TRBV29-1, with D possibly matching TRBD1 (5 bases). V was clipped by 6 bases and J by 5 bases, with 9 bases between them. Germline V gene sequence: CDR1 SQVTM, CDR2 ANQGSEA. The CDR3 covers 11 residues. This chain's CDR3 is CSVAGIDTQYF. DNA of the CDR3: TGCAGCGTGGCAGGGATAGATACGCAGTATTTT.

The chain couples TRBV10-3 to TRBJ1-2; D might be TRBD1 (6 bases). Germline V gives CDR1 ENHRY, CDR2 SYGVKD. This CDR3 spans 14 amino acids. The V gene lost 2 bases and the J gene lost 2 bases, with 9 bases spanning the gap. CDR3 sequence: CAISETGGNYGYTF. The CDR3 DNA follows: TGTGCCATCAGTGAGACGGGGGGCAACTATGGCTACACCTTC.

The J gene is TRBJ1-3, the V gene TRBV3-1 (or the pseudogene TRBV3-2); 8 positions agree with TRBD1. Trimming at V came to 1 base and at J to 3 bases, leaving 8 bases not matched to a gene. The CDR3 contains 17 residues. Germline V gives CDR1 LGHDT, CDR2 YNNKEL (reference sequence). CDR3 loop: CASSQASRGHGGNTIYF. The CDR3 nucleotides are TGTGCCAGCAGCCAAGCTAGCAGGGGGCATGGTGGAAACACCATATATTTT.

This clone has just a few counts. The J gene is TRBJ1-2, the V gene TRBV29-1; 7 bases agree with TRBD1. The V and J ends lost 6 bases and 4 bases, in that order; junction bases with no gene match: 11. The CDR3 covers 14 residues. CDR1 is SQVTM, CDR2 ANQGSEA, per germline. CDR3 DNA: TGCAGCGTGGTTCAGGGGGTATCGGGCTATGGCTACACCTTC. It specifies CSVVQGVSGYGYTF.

In its sample, this clone was seen many times. The same CDR3 also results from other DNA sequences found in this sample. The chain combines TRBV7-8 with TRBJ1-6, with D maybe TRBD1 (5 bases). Per germline, CDR1 SGHVS and CDR2 FQNEAQ. The CDR3 extends over 14 amino acids. V was cut by 3 bases and J by 8 bases, with 11 bases left in between. The CDR3 protein is CASSFRGTDSPLHF. CDR3 DNA: TGTGCCAGCAGCTTTAGGGGTACCGATTCACCCCTCCACTTT.

Many counts were recorded for this clone. The V gene is TRBV11-3, the J gene TRBJ2-5; TRBD2 agrees at 7 bases. The junction had 4 bases not matched to a gene; V was cut back by 5 bases and J by 4 bases. The germline V gene encodes CDR1 SGHNT and CDR2 YENEEA. The CDR3 loop spans 13 amino acids. The CDR3 sequence is CASSRGVGETQYF. CDR3 bases: TGTGCCAGCAGCCGGGGGGTAGGAGAGACCCAGTACTTC.

This chain links TRBV13 with TRBJ2-4, with a tentative D call TRBD2 (6 bases). The length of the CDR3 is 16 residues. Between the trimmed V and J ends, which lost 5 bases and 1 base, there was a span of 15 bases. CDR1 and CDR2 from the germline V gene are PRHDT and FYEKMQ (reference sequence). CDR3 DNA: TGTGCCAGCAGCGGCCGGAGGGGAGCCGCCAAAAACATTCAGTACTTC. This translates into CASSGRRGAAKNIQYF.

Only a few counts were recorded for this clone. V usage is TRBV29-1 and J usage is TRBJ2-3; 8 bases are a match to TRBD1. The V and J ends lost 4 bases and 4 bases, in that order; junction bases with no gene match: 4. Germline V gives CDR1 SQVTM, CDR2 ANQGSEA. The CDR3 has 13 amino acids. CDR3 protein: CSVVGQGADTQYF. The CDR3, as DNA: TGCAGCGTTGTCGGACAGGGCGCAGATACGCAGTATTTT.

The V and J genes are TRBV10-3 and TRBJ2-7, with 9 bases identical to TRBD1. The CDR3 covers 11 residues. Germline loops: CDR1 ENHRY, CDR2 SYGVKD. J was trimmed by 6 bases and V by 10 bases; bases with no gene match: 4. The CDR3, as DNA: TGTGCCACCTCGACAGGGGGCGAGCAGTACTTC. This encodes CATSTGGEQYF.

This clone appeared a few times. The chain employs TRBV18 and TRBJ1-5; 9 positions match TRBD1. The ends lost 2 bases at V and 15 bases at J; junction bases unmatched: 14. Per the germline V gene, CDR1 is KGHSH and CDR2 is LQKENI. This CDR3 comprises 15 residues. The CDR3: CASSPTATGGRGPHF. CDR3 bases: TGTGCCAGCTCACCAACCGCGACAGGGGGTAGAGGGCCGCATTTT.

The chain joins TRBV6-2 or TRBV6-3 to TRBJ2-7; a weak D match, TRBD1 (7 bases). The CDR3 loop spans 14 amino acids. The V gene's germline CDR1 is MNHEY and CDR2 SVGEGT. V lost 5 bases and J 3 bases, leaving 14 bases between the germline ends. DNA for the CDR3: TGTGCCAGCAGTCCCCAGGGGGGACGCTACGAGCAGTACTTC. Protein: CASSPQGGRYEQYF.

The chain carries TRBV2 and TRBJ1-1; 7 bases are a match to TRBD1. The CDR3 length is 12 residues. Germline-derived CDR1 and CDR2 are SNHLY and FYNNEI. Unmatched junction bases numbered 4, after V lost 11 bases and J lost 1 base. CDR3 amino acids: CAGGQKNTEAFF. The CDR3 coding sequence is TGTGCCGGGGGACAGAAGAACACTGAAGCTTTCTTT. The full variable domain, its missing parts supplied by reference TRBV2 and TRBJ1-1, is EPEVTQTPSHQVTQMGQEVILRCVPISNHLYFYWYRQILGQKVEFLVSFYNNEISEKSEIFDDQFSVERPDGSNFTLKIRSTKLEDSAMYFCAGGQKNTEAFFGQGTRLTVV.

There are a few counts of this clone. The V and J genes are TRBV7-8 and TRBJ1-3, with 7 bases aligning to TRBD1. CDR3 length equals 14 residues. The germline V gene has CDR1 SGHVS and CDR2 FQNEAQ. V was pared by 4 bases and J by 2 bases, with 2 bases of the junction left unmatched. CDR3: CASSSGGTGNTIYF. CDR3 DNA sequence: TGTGCCAGCAGCTCAGGGGGAACTGGAAACACCATATATTTT.

This clone has a handful of counts. The V and J genes are TRBV19 and TRBJ1-3, with 7 positions matching TRBD1. CDR1 is LNHDA, CDR2 SQIVND, per germline (reference sequence). Trimming took 5 bases from V and 3 from J; bases not matched to a gene: 7. The CDR3 totals 15 residues. CDR3 sequence: CASSPGTALGNTIYF. CDR3 in DNA: TGTGCCAGTAGTCCCGGGACAGCCCTTGGAAACACCATATATTTT.

The rearrangement joins TRBV27 to TRBJ2-5, with 12 bases fitting TRBD1. The V gene end was trimmed by 5 bases and the J gene end by 5 bases; junction bases not matched to a gene: 6. The CDR3 extends over 15 amino acids. Per germline, CDR1 MNHEY and CDR2 SMNVEV (reference sequence). The CDR3 nucleotides read TGTGCCAGCAGTCGAGGGGACAGGGGGCAGGAGACCCAGTACTTC. It encodes CASSRGDRGQETQYF.

The table lists this clone with a few counts. The gene calls are TRBV6-5 and TRBJ2-6; 7 positions agree with TRBD1. The CDR3 contains 15 residues. V gave up 7 bases and J gave up 4 bases; unmatched junction bases: 7. The V gene's germline CDR1 is MNHEY and CDR2 SVGAGI. The DNA of the CDR3 is TGTGCCAGCAAGATGACAGGGACAGGGGCCAACGTCCTGACTTTC. This sequence encodes CASKMTGTGANVLTF.

This chain links TRBV18 with TRBJ2-4; a possible D gene is TRBD2 (5 bases). There are 12 residues in the CDR3. V was pared by 4 bases and J by 8 bases, with 9 bases between. Germline assignment: CDR1 KGHSH and CDR2 LQKENI. The CDR3 DNA follows: TGTGCCAGCTCACGAAGCGGCTACATTCAGTACTTC. Translating gives CASSRSGYIQYF.

This clone was found a few times. This chain uses TRBV4-1 with TRBJ1-3, with D unclear. CDR1 and CDR2 from the germline V gene are MGHRA and YSYEKL. The CDR3 covers 13 residues. V lost 4 bases and J lost 9, with 13 bases in between. The CDR3 DNA follows: TGCGCCAGCAGCCTCGTAGAGGGAGCCACCATATATTTT. Translation: CASSLVEGATIYF.

V usage is TRBV7-9 and J usage is TRBJ1-4, with D maybe TRBD1 (6 bases). The V gene's germline CDR1 is SEHNR and CDR2 FQNEAQ (reference sequence). The CDR3 consists of 18 residues. Deletions cut 5 bases from V and 0 bases from J, with 19 bases between. CDR3 protein: CASSPTLGHRATNEKLFF. The CDR3 region has the DNA TGTGCCAGCAGCCCTACCCTGGGACACCGTGCAACTAATGAAAAACTGTTTTTT.